This T cell receptor (beta chain) was observed in a study of spatial heterogeneity in lung cancer. Time point defined: blood at routine non-recurrence follow-up after resection. The sequenced material consisted of unsorted whole RNA from tumor, nontumor lung or frozen PBMC. The CDR3 loop spans 13 amino acids. CDR1 MDHEN and CDR2 SYDVKM come from the germline V gene. The V end was cut by 10 bases, the J end by 4 bases, with 16 bases between. MiXCR was run by TCRdb on the 5' RACE reads, yielding one entry per CDR3 protein. Here the sample spans about 120,000 distinct CDR3 sequences, 9% to 15% being singletons. This clonotype was picked up a small number of times.

The clonotype was recovered from a male donor with early-stage non-small cell lung cancer. J is TRBJ2-5 and V is TRBV28; tentatively, D is TRBD1 (6 bases). The sequences come from PBMCs, collected at follow-up. The CDR3 reads CATAGWGRETQYF. The CDR3 DNA sequence: TGTGCCACCGCCGGGTGGGGGCGAGAGACCCAGTACTTC.